This T cell receptor beta chain appears in the sequencing data of a study of T cells in Graves' hyperthyroidism and ophthalmopathy. Germline loops: CDR1 SQVTM, CDR2 ANQGSEA. There are 13 residues in the CDR3. V lost 6 bases and J lost 2; bases outside the gene matches: 4. Subjects aged 18 to 65 presented with newly diagnosed hyperthyroidism of less than 2 months' duration. Uncontrolled infection, other autoimmune disease, pregnancy or lactation disqualified patients from enrolment. Approximately 9.3 ml of fresh peripheral blood supplied the PBMCs. Many counts were recorded for this clonotype. Its antigen is unidentified. Amplified TCR beta CDR3 regions derived from RNA transcripts. Initially, a first-round RT-PCR of the TCR CDR3 employed the HTBI primer set. MiXCR, run by TCRdb on the multiplex PCR reads, gives a single entry per CDR3 protein. Of about 350,000 distinct CDR3 sequences in the sample, roughly 14% were seen once.

The study, taken as a whole, reports: Model predictions of ophthalmopathy came a median about 6.3 months before onset.

The chain uses TRBV29-1 and TRBJ1-3, with TRBD1 matching over 7 bases. Material for sequencing was blood. This TCR came from a woman in her twenties or thirties with Graves' hyperthyroidism. CDR3 DNA sequence: TGCAGCGTGAGAGGGGGCACTGGAAACACCATATATTTT. This translates into CSVRGGTGNTIYF.